The text below deals with one T cell receptor (beta chain). The data belong to a study of blood T cell repertoires in COVID-19. Study in general: Sources were T cells, B-cell-depleted T cells, or PBMCs; the material itself was cDNA or gDNA.

The germline CDR1 and CDR2 sequences are SNHLY and FYNNEI. Deletions cut 8 bases from V and 7 bases from J, with 21 bases between. The CDR3 loop spans 15 amino acids. Assay used: immunoSEQ multiplex PCR; TCRdb lists only in-frame clones, some missing. The sample lists 120,000 or so clones; 85% to 90% were seen once. The TCR comes from a woman aged 60-75 years with COVID-19, enrolled during active disease. The chain couples TRBV2 to TRBJ1-3, with D maybe TRBD1 (5 bases). Sequencing was done on a sample of peripheral blood. The CDR3 DNA sequence: TGTGCCAGCCGGGTAAAGACAGTATTGGGGAACACCATATATTTT. It is translated as CASRVKTVLGNTIYF. The full variable domain, rest sourced from reference TRBV2 and TRBJ1-3, is EPEVTQTPSHQVTQMGQEVILRCVPISNHLYFYWYRQILGQKVEFLVSFYNNEISEKSEIFDDQFSVERPDGSNFTLKIRSTKLEDSAMYFCASRVKTVLGNTIYFGEGSWLTVV.